The clone carrying this T cell receptor (beta chain) was counted a few times. The sample is drawn from a study of blood T cell repertoires in COVID-19. The overall study: There were acute and convalescent COVID-19 samples, and they came from the United States, Italy and Spain.

Profiling relied on immunoSEQ multiplex PCR, and the TCRdb table lists in-frame clones only, not all of them. The table lists about 270,000 clones, 65% to 90% of them singletons, with over 7.5% in the top ten. The V segment lost 10 bases and the J segment 1 base; nucleotides outside the gene matches: 13. Germline CDR1 and CDR2: ENHRY and SYGVKD. This CDR3 has 15 residues. This sequence joins TRBV10-3 and TRBJ2-7, with TRBD1 matching 7 bases. The sample taken for sequencing was PBMCs or T cells enriched from blood (not recorded which). The TCR was taken from a woman between 50 and 59 years old with acute COVID-19. The chain's CDR3 is CATKTGTDPSYEQYF. The CDR3 DNA reads as TGTGCCACCAAGACGGGGACAGATCCTTCCTACGAGCAGTACTTC.